The 3 T cell receptor beta chains in this list originate from one sample, sequenced in a study of spatial heterogeneity in lung cancer. Regarding time point: sample taken at primary tumor resection. Tumor, nontumor lung or frozen PBMC supplied whole RNA, sequenced without sorting. TCRdb itself ran the 5' RACE reads through MiXCR, one entry per CDR3 protein. The top ten hold approximately 4.2% of the sample, which has about 86,000 distinct CDR3 sequences, roughly 12% seen once. The sequencing here drew on PBMCs, taken at surgery. The receptors stem from a male donor with early-stage non-small cell lung cancer.

The chain is built from TRBV19 and TRBJ2-2, with 12 bases aligning to TRBD1. This CDR3 has 17 amino acids. CDR1 and CDR2 from the germline V gene are LNHDA and SQIVND (reference sequence). V lost 3 bases, J lost 7 bases, and 9 bases stayed unmatched. CDR3: CASSILPGQGAGGELFF. The CDR3 DNA reads TGTGCCAGTAGTATCCTCCCGGGACAGGGGGCCGGCGGGGAGCTGTTTTTT.

The sample holds a few counts of this clonotype. V is TRBV19 and J is TRBJ1-4, with 8 bases lining up with TRBD1. Per germline, CDR1 LNHDA and CDR2 SQIVND (reference sequence). The CDR3 covers 15 residues. V shed 7 bases and J 5 bases; nucleotides not matched to a gene: 9. The chain's CDR3 is CASTARGRGNEKLFF. The CDR3, as DNA: TGTGCCAGTACCGCCAGGGGGCGGGGGAATGAAAAACTGTTTTTT.

J is TRBJ1-1 and V is TRBV2; 7 nucleotides align to TRBD1. Trimming cost V 3 bases and J 11 bases; bases outside gene matches: 6. The CDR3 totals 12 residues. Germline V lookup: CDR1 SNHLY, CDR2 FYNNEI. Here the CDR3 DNA reads TGTGCCAGCAGTGAGGGACAGCCAGCGGCTTTCTTT. This codes for CASSEGQPAAFF.